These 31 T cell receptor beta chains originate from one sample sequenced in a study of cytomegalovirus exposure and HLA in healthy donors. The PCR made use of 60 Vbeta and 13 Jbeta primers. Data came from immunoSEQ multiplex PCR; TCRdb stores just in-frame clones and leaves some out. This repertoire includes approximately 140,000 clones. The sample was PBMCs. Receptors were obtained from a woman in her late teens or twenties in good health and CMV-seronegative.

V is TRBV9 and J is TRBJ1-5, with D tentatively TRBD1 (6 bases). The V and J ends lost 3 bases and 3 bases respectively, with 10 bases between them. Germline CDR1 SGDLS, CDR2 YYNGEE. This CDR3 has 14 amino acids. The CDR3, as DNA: TGTGCCAGCAGCGCGTGGGACACCAATCAGCCCCAGCATTTT. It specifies CASSAWDTNQPQHF.

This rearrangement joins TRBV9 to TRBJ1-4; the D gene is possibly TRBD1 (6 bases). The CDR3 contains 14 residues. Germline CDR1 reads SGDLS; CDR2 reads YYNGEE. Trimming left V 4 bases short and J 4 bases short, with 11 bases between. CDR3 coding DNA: TGTGCCAGCAGCCTGGGGGCCGATAATGAAAAACTGTTTTTT. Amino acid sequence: CASSLGADNEKLFF.

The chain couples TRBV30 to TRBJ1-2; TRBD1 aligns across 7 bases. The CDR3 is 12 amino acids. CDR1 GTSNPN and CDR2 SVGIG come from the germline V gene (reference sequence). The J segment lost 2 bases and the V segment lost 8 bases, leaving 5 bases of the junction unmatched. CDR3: CAGYRGNYGYTF. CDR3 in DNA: TGTGCCGGATACAGGGGAAACTATGGCTACACCTTC. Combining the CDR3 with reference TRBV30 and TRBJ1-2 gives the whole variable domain SQTIHQWPATLVQPVGSPLSLECTVEGTSNPNLYWYRQAAGRGLQLLFYSVGIGQISSEVPQNLSASRPQDRQFILSSKKLLLSDSGFYLCAGYRGNYGYTFGSGTRLTVV.

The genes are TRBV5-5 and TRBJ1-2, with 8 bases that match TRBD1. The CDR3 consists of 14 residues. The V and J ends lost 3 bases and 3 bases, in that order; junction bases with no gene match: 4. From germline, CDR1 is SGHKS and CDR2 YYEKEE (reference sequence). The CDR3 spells CASSSDRVDYGYTF. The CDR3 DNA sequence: TGTGCCAGCAGCTCGGACAGGGTGGACTATGGCTACACCTTC.

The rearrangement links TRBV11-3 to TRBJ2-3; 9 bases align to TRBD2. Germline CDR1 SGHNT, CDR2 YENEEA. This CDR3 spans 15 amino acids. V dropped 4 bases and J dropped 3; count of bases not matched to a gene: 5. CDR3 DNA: TGTGCCAGCAGCTCCAGCGGGAGGCAGACAGATACGCAGTATTTT. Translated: CASSSSGRQTDTQYF. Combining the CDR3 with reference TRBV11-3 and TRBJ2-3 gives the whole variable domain EAGVVQSPRYKIIEKKQPVAFWCNPISGHNTLYWYLQNLGQGPELLIRYENEEAVDDSQLPKDRFSAERLKGVDSTLKIQPAELGDSAVYLCASSSSGRQTDTQYFGPGTRLTVL.

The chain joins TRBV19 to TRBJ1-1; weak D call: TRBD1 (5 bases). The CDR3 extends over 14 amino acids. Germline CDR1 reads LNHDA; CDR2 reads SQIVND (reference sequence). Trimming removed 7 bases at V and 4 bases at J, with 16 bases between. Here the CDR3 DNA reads TGTGCCAGTACCCGGGTACGGGGGAGCACTGAAGCTTTCTTT. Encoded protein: CASTRVRGSTEAFF.

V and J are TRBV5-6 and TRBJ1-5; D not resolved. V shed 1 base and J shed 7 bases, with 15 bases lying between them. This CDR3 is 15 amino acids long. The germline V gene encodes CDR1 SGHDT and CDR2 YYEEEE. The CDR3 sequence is CASSLYGEKRQPQHF. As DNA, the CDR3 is TGTGCCAGCAGCTTGTACGGGGAAAAGAGACAGCCCCAGCATTTT.

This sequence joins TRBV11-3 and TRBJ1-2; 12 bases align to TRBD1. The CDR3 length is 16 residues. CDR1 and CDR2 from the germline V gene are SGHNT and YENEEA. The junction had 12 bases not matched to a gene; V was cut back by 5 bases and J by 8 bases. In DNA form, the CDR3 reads TGTGCCAGCAGCCCGTACACGGGACAGGGGGCGTCCGGCTACACCTTC. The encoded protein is CASSPYTGQGASGYTF.

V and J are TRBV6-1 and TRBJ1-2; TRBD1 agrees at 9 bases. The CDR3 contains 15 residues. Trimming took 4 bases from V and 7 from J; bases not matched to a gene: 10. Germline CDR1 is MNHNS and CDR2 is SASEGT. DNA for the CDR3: TGTGCCAGCAGTGTACCATACAGGGGGCAAGGTGGCTACACCTTC. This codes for CASSVPYRGQGGYTF.

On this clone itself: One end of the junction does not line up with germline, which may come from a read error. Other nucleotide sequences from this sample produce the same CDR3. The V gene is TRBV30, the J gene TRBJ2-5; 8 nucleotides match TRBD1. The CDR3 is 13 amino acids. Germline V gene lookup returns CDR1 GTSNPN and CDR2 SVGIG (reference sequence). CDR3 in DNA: TGCGCCTGGAGGTCAGGGGGCGCGGAGACCCAGTACTTC. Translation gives CAWRSGGAETQYF.

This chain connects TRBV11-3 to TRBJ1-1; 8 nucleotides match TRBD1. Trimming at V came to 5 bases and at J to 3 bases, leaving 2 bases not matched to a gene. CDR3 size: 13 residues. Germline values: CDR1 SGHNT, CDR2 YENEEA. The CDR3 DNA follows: TGTGCCAGCAGCCCCAGGGGGCACACTGAAGCTTTCTTT. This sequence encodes CASSPRGHTEAFF.

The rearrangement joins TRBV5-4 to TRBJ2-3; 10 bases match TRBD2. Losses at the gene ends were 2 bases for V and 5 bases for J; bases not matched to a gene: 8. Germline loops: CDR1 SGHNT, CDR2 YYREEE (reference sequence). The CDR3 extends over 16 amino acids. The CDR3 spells CASSFKLAGPEDTQYF. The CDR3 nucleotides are TGTGCCAGCAGCTTTAAACTAGCGGGACCCGAAGATACGCAGTATTTT.

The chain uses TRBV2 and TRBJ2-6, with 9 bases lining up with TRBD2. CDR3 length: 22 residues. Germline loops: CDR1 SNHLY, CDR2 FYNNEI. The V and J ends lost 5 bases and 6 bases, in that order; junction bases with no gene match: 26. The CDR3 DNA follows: TGTGCCAGCAGTTCAGCTCTCGGGTCGCGCGGGAGGGCCAAAGGGGTGGCCAACGTCCTGACTTTC. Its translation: CASSSALGSRGRAKGVANVLTF.

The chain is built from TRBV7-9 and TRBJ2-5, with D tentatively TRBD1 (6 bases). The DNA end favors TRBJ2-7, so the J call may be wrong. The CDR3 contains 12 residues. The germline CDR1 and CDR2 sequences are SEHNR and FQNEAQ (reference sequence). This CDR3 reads CASRATGFEQYF. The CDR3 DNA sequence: TGTGCCAGCAGGGCTACAGGGTTCGAGCAGTACTTC.

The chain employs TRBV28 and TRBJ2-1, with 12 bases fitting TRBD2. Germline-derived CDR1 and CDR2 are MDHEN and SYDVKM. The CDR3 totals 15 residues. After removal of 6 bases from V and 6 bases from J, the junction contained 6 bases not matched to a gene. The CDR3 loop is CASRVGTSGPNEQFF. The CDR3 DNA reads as TGTGCCAGCAGGGTTGGGACTAGCGGGCCCAATGAGCAGTTCTTC.

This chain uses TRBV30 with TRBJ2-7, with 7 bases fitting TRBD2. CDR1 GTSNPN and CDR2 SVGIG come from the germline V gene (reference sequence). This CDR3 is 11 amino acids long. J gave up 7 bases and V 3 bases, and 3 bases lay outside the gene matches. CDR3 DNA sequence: TGTGCCTGGAGCCTGGGGGGGGAGCAGTACGTC. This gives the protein CAWSLGGEQYV.

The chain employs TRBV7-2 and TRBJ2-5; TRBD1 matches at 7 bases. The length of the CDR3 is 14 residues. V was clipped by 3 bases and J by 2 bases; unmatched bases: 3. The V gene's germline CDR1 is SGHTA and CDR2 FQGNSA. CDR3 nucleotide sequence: TGTGCCAGCAGCTTTCACAGGGGTCAAGAGACCCAGTACTTC. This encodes CASSFHRGQETQYF.

The CDR3 nucleotides read TGCGCCAGCAGCTCGTATGTTACTAGCGGTGCTTACGAGCAGTACTTC. Translation: CASSSYVTSGAYEQYF. This chain joins TRBV5-1 and TRBJ2-7; 8 positions match TRBD2. Trimming at V came to 3 bases and at J to 4 bases, leaving 12 bases not matched to a gene. Germline V gene data show CDR1 as SGHRS and CDR2 as YFSETQ. The CDR3 has 16 amino acids.

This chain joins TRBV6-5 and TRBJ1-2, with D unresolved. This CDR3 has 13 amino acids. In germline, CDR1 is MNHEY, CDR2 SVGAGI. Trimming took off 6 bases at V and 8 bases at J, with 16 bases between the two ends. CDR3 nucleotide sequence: TGTGCCAGCAGCGAAAGAGGGCAGTTGGGCTACACCTTC. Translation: CASSERGQLGYTF.

CDR3 protein: CASSFGLARTDTQYF. In nucleotides, the CDR3 is TGCGCCAGCAGCTTCGGGCTAGCCCGCACAGATACGCAGTATTTT. This chain joins TRBV5-1 and TRBJ2-3, with a weak D call TRBD2 (5 bases). Trimming shortened V by 2 bases and J by 1 base, and 11 bases separated the two germline ends. The V gene's germline CDR1 is SGHRS and CDR2 YFSETQ. The CDR3 extends over 15 amino acids. The full variable domain, completed using reference TRBV5-1 and TRBJ2-3, is KAGVTQTPRYLIKTRGQQVTLSCSPISGHRSVSWYQQTPGQGLQFLFEYFSETQRNKGNFPGRFSGRQFSNSRSEMNVSTLELGDSALYLCASSFGLARTDTQYFGPGTRLTVL.

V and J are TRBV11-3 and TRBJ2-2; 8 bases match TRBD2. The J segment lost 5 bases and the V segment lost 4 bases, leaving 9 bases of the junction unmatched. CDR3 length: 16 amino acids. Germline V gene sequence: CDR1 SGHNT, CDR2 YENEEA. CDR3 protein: CASSSRGTSLTGELFF. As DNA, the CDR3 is TGTGCCAGCAGCTCCAGAGGGACTAGTTTAACCGGGGAGCTGTTTTTT.

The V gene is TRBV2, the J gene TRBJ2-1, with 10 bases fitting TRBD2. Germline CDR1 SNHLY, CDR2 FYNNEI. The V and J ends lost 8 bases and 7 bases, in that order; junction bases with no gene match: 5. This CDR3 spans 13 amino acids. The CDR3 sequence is CASELAGTNEQFF. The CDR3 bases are TGTGCCAGCGAACTAGCGGGAACTAATGAGCAGTTCTTC.

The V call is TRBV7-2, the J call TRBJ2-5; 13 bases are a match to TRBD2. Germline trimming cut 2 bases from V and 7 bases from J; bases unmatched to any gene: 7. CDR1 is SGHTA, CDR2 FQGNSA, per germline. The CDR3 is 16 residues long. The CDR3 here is CASSLWTSGSVGTQYF. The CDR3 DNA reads TGTGCCAGCAGCTTATGGACTAGCGGGAGCGTAGGGACCCAGTACTTC.

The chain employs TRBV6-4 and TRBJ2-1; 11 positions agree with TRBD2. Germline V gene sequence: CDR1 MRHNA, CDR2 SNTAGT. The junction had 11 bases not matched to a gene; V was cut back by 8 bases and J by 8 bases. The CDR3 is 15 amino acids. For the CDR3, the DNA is TGTGCCAGCGCCCCTCTAGCGGGAGGTGGCGATGAGCAGTTCTTC. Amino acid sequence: CASAPLAGGGDEQFF.

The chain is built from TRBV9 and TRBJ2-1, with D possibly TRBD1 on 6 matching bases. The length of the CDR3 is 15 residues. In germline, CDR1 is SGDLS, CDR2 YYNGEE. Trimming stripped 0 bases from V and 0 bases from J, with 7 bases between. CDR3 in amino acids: CASSVVQGSYNEQFF. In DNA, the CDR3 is TGTGCCAGCAGCGTAGTACAGGGCTCCTACAATGAGCAGTTCTTC.

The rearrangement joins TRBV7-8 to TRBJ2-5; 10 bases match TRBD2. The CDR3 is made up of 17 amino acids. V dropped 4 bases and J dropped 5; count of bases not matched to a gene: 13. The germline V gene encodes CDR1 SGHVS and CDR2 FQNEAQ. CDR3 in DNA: TGTGCCAGCAGCTCCACATGGACTAGCGGACGGGGGGAGACCCAGTACTTC. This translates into CASSSTWTSGRGETQYF.

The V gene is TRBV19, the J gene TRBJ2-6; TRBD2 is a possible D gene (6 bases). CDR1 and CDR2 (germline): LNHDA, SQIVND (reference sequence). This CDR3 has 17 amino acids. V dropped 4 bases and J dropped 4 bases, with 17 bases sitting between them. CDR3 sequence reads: CASSSSTREAGANVLTF. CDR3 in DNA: TGTGCCAGTAGTAGTTCCACTAGGGAGGCCGGGGCCAACGTCCTGACTTTC.

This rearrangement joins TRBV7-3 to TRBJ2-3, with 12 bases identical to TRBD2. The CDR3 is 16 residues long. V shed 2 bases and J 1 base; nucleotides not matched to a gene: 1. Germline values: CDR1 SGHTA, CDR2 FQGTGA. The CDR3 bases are TGTGCCAGCAGCTTACTAGCGGGAGGGGGCACAGATACGCAGTATTTT. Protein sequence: CASSLLAGGGTDTQYF.

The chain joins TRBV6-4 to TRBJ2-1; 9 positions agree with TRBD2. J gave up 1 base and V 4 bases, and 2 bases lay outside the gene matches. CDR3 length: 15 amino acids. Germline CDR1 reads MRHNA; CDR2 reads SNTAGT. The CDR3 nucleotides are TGTGCCAGCAGTGTACTAGCGGGTTCCTACAATGAGCAGTTCTTC. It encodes CASSVLAGSYNEQFF.

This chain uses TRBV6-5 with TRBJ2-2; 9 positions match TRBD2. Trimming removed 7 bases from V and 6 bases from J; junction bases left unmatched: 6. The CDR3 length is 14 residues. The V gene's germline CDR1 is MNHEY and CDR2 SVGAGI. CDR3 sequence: CASKAGGPPGELFF. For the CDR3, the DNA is TGTGCCAGCAAGGCGGGAGGGCCCCCCGGGGAGCTGTTTTTT.

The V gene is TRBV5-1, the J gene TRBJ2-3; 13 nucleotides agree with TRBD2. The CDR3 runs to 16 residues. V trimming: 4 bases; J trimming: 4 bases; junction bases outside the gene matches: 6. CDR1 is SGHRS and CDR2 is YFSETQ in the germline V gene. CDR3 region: CASSTGTSGTPDTQYF. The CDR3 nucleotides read TGCGCCAGCAGCACGGGGACTAGCGGGACCCCAGATACGCAGTATTTT. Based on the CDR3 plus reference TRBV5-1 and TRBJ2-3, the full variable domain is KAGVTQTPRYLIKTRGQQVTLSCSPISGHRSVSWYQQTPGQGLQFLFEYFSETQRNKGNFPGRFSGRQFSNSRSEMNVSTLELGDSALYLCASSTGTSGTPDTQYFGPGTRLTVL.